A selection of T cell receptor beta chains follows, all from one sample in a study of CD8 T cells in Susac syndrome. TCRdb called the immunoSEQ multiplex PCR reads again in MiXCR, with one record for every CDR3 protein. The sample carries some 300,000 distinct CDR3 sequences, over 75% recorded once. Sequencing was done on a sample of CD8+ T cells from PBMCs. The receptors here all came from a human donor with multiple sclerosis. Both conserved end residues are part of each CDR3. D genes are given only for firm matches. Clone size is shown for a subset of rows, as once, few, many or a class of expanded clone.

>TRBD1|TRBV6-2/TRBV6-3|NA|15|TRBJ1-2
CASSFSPGQNYGYTF
TGTGCCAGCAGCTTTAGCCCGGGACAGAACTATGGCTACACCTTC
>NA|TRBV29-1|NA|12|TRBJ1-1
CSVSEDYTEAFF
TGCAGCGTTTCCGAGGACTACACTGAAGCTTTCTTT
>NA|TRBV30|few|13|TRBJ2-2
CAWSVLSTGELFF
TGTGCCTGGAGTGTACTAAGTACCGGGGAGCTGTTTTTT
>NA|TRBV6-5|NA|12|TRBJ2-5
CASSQTDRTQYF
TGTGCCAGCAGTCAAACCGATAGGACCCAGTACTTC
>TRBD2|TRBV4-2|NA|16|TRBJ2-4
CASSQVGAGDENIQYF
TGTGCCAGCAGCCAAGTTGGGGCGGGGGATGAAAACATTCAGTACTTC
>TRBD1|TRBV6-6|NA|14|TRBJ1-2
CASSYSTGDYGYTF
TGTGCCAGCAGTTACTCGACAGGGGACTATGGCTACACCTTC
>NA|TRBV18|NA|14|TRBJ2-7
CASSPPTAGSEQYF
TGTGCCAGCTCACCACCGACTGCTGGCTCCGAGCAGTACTTC
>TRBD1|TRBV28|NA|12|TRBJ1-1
CASKIQGAEAFF
TGTGCCAGCAAGATACAGGGGGCTGAAGCTTTCTTT
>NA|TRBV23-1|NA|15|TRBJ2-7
CASSQSRQDSYEQYF
TGCGCCAGCAGTCAATCGCGGCAGGACTCCTACGAGCAGTACTTC
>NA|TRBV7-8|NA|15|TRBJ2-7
CASSSMVGYFYEQYF
TGTGCCAGCAGCTCCATGGTTGGCTACTTCTACGAGCAGTACTTC